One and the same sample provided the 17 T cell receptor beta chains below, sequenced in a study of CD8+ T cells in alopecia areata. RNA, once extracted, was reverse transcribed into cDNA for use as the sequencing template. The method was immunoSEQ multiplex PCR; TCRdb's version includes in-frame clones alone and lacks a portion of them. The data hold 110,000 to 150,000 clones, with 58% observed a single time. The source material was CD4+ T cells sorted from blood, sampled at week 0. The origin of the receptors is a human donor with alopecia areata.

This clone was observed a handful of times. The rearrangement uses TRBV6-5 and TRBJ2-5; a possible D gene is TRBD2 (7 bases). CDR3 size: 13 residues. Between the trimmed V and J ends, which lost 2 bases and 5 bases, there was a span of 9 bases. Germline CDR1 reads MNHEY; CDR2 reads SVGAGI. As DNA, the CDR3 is TGTGCCAGCAGTTACGGGGGGGCGGAGACCCAGTACTTC. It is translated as CASSYGGAETQYF.

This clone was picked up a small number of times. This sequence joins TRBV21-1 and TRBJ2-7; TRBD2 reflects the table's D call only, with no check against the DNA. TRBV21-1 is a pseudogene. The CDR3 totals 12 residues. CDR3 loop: CASHQRLYEQYF. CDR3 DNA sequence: TGTGCCAGCCACCAGAGGCTCTACGAGCAGTACTTC.

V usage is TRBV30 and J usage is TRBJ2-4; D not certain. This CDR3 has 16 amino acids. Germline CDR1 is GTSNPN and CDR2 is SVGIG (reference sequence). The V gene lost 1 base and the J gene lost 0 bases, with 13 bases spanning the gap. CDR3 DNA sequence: TGTGCCTGGAGTGAGGGCTTTCAGCTAGCCAAAAACATTCAGTACTTC. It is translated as CAWSEGFQLAKNIQYF.

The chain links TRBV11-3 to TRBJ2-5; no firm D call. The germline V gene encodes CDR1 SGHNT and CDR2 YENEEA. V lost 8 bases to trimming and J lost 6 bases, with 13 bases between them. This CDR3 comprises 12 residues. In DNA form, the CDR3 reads TGTGCCAGCGAAGGCATGGCGAAGACCCAGTACTTC. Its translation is CASEGMAKTQYF. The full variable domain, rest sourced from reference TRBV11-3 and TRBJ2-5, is EAGVVQSPRYKIIEKKQPVAFWCNPISGHNTLYWYLQNLGQGPELLIRYENEEAVDDSQLPKDRFSAERLKGVDSTLKIQPAELGDSAVYLCASEGMAKTQYFGPGTRLLVL.

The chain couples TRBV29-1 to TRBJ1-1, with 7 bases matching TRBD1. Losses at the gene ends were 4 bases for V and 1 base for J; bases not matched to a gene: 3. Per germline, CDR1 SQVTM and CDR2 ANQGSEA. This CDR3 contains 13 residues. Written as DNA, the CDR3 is TGCAGCGTTGTGACAGGGCGGAACACTGAAGCTTTCTTT. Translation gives CSVVTGRNTEAFF.

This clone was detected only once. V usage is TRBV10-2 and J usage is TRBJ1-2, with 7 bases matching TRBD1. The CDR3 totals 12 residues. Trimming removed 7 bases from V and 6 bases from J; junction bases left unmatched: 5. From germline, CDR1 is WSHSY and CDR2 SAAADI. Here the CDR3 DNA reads TGCGCCAGCACCGACAGGGAGGATGGCTACACCTTC. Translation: CASTDREDGYTF.

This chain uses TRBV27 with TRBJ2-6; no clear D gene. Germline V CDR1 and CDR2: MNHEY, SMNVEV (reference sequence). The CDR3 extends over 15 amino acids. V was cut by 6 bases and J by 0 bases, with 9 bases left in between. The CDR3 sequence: CASSPRPSGANVLTF. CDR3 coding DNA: TGTGCCAGCAGCCCCCGTCCCTCTGGGGCCAACGTCCTGACTTTC.

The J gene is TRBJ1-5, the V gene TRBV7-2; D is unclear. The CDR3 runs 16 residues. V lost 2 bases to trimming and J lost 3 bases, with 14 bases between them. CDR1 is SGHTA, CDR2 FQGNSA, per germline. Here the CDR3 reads CASSLLGSRANQPQHF. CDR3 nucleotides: TGTGCCAGCAGCTTACTGGGAAGTAGGGCCAATCAGCCCCAGCATTTT.

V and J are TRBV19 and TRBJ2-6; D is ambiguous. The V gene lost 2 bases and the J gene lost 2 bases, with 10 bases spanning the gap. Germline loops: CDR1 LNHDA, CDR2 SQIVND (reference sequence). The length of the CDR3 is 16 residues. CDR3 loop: CASSISRAPGANVLTF. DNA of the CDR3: TGTGCCAGTAGTATAAGTAGGGCCCCTGGGGCCAACGTCCTGACTTTC.

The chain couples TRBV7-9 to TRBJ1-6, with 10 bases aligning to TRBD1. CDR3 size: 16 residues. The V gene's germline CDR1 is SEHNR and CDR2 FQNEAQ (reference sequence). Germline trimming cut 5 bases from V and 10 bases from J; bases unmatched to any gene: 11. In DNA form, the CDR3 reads TGTGCCAGCAGCCGCCGGACAGGGGGTCGCCTATCACCCCTCCACTTT. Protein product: CASSRRTGGRLSPLHF.

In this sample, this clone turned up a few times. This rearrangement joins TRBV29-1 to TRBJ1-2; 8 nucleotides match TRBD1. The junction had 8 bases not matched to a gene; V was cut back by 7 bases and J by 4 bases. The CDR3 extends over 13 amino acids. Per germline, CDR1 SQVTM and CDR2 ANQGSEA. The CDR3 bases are TGCAGCGCAATGGGACAGGTTAGCTATGGCTACACCTTC. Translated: CSAMGQVSYGYTF.

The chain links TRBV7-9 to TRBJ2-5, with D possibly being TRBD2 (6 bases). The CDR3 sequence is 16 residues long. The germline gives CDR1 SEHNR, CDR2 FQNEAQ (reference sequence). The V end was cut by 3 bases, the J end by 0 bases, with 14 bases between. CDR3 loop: CASSLGGTLYQETQYF. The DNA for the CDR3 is TGTGCCAGCAGCTTGGGGGGAACCTTGTACCAAGAGACCCAGTACTTC.

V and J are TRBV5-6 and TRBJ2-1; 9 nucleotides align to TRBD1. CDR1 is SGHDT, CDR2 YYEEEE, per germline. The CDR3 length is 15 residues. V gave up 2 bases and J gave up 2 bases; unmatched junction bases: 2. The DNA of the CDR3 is TGTGCCAGCAGCTTCCGGGACAGGGCCTACAATGAGCAGTTCTTC. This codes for CASSFRDRAYNEQFF.

This CDR3 is CASSLRGEVQPQHF. For the CDR3, the DNA is TGTGCCAGCAGTTTGAGGGGGGAGGTACAGCCCCAGCATTTT. The rearrangement uses TRBV27 and TRBJ1-5; perhaps TRBD1 as D (6 bases). Germline CDR1 reads MNHEY; CDR2 reads SMNVEV (reference sequence). This CDR3 comprises 14 residues. Trimming shortened V by 3 bases and J by 7 bases, and 13 bases separated the two germline ends.

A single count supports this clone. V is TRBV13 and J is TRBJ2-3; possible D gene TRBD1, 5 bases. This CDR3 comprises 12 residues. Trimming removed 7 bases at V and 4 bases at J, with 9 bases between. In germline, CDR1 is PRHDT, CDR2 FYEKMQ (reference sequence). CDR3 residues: CASTQGADTQYF. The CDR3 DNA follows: TGTGCCAGCACCCAAGGGGCAGATACGCAGTATTTT.

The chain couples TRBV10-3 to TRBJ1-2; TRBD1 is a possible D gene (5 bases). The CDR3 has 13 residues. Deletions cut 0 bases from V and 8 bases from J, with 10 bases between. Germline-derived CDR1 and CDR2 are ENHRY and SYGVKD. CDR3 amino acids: CAISESTENGYTF. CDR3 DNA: TGTGCCATCAGTGAGTCGACAGAAAACGGCTACACCTTC.

Here the CDR3 reads CASSPPGLSQETQYF. The CDR3 DNA reads TGTGCCAGCTCACCACCGGGACTGAGCCAAGAGACCCAGTACTTC. This sequence joins TRBV18 and TRBJ2-5; a weak D match, TRBD2 (6 bases). The V and J ends lost 0 bases and 1 base respectively, with 9 bases between them. CDR3 length: 15 amino acids. Germline CDR1 reads KGHSH; CDR2 reads LQKENI.